This T cell receptor (beta chain) was identified in a study of blood T cells in healthy people across ages. Primers used in a second PCR of roughly 7 to 12 cycles were a sample-barcoded 5' primer and a J-beta primer mix. MiXCR was run by TCRdb on the 5' RACE reads, yielding one entry per CDR3 protein. The sample shows about 970,000 distinct CDR3 sequences, roughly half of them seen only once. Germline values: CDR1 DFQATT, CDR2 SNEGSKA (reference sequence). After removal of 6 bases from V and 5 bases from J, the junction contained 11 bases not matched to a gene. The CDR3 has 14 amino acids. This clonotype originated in a woman in her sixties in good health. The J gene is TRBJ2-5, the V gene TRBV20-1, with TRBD2 identical over 8 bases. Material for sequencing was blood. CDR3 nucleotides: TGCAGTGCGTCAGCGGGAGACCAGGCGGAGACCCAGTACTTC. Translation gives CSASAGDQAETQYF.